This T cell receptor beta chain was sequenced in a study of circulating CD8 cells and anti-PD-1 response in melanoma. Study outcomes and limitations: DNEG was most diverse; TIGIT repertoires were least diverse. The cohort mixed treatment-naive and previously treated patients.

The CDR3 is made up of 15 amino acids. V lost 1 base and J 0 bases, leaving 8 bases between the germline ends. Looked up from germline, CDR1 is MGHRA and CDR2 is YSYEKL. This clonotype is large (0.1 to 1%) in the sample. What it binds is not known. From live CD3+CD8+TCRalphabeta+ cells, four PD-1 and/or TIGIT subsets were sorted. Each library started from 15 ng of total RNA using the QIAseq Immune Repertoire TCR panel. TCRdb reanalysed the reads using MiXCR and keeps one entry per CDR3 protein. The sample has roughly 630 distinct CDR3 sequences; 4.5% to 7% are singletons. V gene TRBV4-1 combines with J gene TRBJ2-3; D not certain. The source material was CD8+ T cells from PBMCs, sampled at baseline or after one month of anti-PD-1 therapy (not recorded which). The receptor was isolated from a human donor with melanoma. CDR3 loop: CASSQGSPSTDTQYF. CDR3 DNA: TGCGCCAGCAGCCAAGGGTCCCCGAGCACAGATACGCAGTATTTT.